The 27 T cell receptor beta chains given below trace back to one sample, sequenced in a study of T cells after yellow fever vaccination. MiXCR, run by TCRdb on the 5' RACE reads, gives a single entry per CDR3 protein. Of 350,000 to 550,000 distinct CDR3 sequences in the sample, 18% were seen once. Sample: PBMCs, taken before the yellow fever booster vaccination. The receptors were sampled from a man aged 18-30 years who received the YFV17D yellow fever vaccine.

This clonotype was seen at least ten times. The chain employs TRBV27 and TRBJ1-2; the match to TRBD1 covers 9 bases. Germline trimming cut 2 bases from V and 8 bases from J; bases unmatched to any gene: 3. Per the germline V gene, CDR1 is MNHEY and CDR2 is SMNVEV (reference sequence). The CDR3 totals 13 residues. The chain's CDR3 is CASSLGTGYGYTF. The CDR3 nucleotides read TGTGCCAGCAGTTTAGGGACAGGGTACGGCTACACCTTC.

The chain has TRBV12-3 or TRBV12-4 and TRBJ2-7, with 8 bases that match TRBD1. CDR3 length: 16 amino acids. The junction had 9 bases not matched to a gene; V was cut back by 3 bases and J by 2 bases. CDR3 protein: CASSFRADRGAYEQYF. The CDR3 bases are TGTGCCAGCAGTTTCAGGGCCGACAGGGGCGCCTACGAGCAGTACTTC.

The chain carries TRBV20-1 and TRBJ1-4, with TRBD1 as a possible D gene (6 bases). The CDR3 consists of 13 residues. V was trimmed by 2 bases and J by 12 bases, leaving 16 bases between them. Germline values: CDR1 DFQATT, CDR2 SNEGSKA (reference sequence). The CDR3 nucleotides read TGCAGTGCTAGATCCCCAACAGGGCTTGAACTGTTTTTT. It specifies CSARSPTGLELFF.

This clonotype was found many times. The CDR3 here is CSARDLSGGRELFF. Here the CDR3 DNA reads TGCAGTGCTAGAGATCTTAGCGGGGGGCGGGAGCTGTTTTTT. This chain uses TRBV20-1 with TRBJ2-2; 10 nucleotides line up with TRBD2. CDR1 is DFQATT, CDR2 SNEGSKA, per germline (reference sequence). V lost 0 bases and J lost 9; bases outside the gene matches: 4. The CDR3 is 14 amino acids.

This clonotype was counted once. The CDR3 coding sequence is TGTGCCTGGAGTCGGGGGGTCGGGAATGAGCAGTTCTTC. Translation: CAWSRGVGNEQFF. This sequence joins TRBV30 and TRBJ2-1, with 7 nucleotides matching TRBD2. The CDR3 runs 13 residues. Losses at the gene ends were 2 bases for V and 7 bases for J; bases not matched to a gene: 5. Germline V lookup: CDR1 GTSNPN, CDR2 SVGIG (reference sequence).

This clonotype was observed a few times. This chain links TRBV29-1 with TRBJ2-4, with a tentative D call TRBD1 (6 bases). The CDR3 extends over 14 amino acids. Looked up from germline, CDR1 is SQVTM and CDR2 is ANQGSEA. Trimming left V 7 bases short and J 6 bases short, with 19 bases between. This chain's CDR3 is CSAEEQGAANIQYF. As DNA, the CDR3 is TGCAGCGCCGAAGAACAGGGAGCAGCAAACATTCAGTACTTC.

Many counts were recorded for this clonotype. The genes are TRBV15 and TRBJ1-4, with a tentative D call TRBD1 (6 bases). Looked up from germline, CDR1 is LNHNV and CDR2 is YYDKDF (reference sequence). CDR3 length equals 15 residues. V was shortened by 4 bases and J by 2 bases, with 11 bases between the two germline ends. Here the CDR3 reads CATSTAGATNEKLFF. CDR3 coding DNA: TGTGCCACCAGCACAGCAGGGGCTACTAATGAAAAACTGTTTTTT.

CDR3 in DNA: TGTGCCAGCAGCTTAGGCCAATGGGAGGGCGACGAGCAGTACGTC. Amino acid sequence: CASSLGQWEGDEQYV. The chain uses TRBV13 and TRBJ2-7; 7 bases map to TRBD2. V gave up 0 bases and J gave up 5 bases; unmatched junction bases: 7. The CDR3 contains 15 residues. Germline V gene data show CDR1 as PRHDT and CDR2 as FYEKMQ (reference sequence).

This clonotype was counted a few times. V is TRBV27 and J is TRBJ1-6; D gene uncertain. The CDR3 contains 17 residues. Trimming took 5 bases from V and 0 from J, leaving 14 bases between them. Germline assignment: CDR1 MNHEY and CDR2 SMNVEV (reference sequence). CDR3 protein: CASSPNVESSYNSPLHF. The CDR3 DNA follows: TGTGCCAGCAGTCCCAACGTAGAGAGCTCCTATAATTCACCCCTCCACTTT.

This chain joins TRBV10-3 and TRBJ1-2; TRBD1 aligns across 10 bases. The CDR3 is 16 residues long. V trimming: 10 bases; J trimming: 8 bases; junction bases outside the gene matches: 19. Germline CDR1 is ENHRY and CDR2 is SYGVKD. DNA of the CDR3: TGTGCCACCTCCGGGGGGGGTAGACAGGGGGCCAGCGGCTACACCTTC. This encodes CATSGGGRQGASGYTF.

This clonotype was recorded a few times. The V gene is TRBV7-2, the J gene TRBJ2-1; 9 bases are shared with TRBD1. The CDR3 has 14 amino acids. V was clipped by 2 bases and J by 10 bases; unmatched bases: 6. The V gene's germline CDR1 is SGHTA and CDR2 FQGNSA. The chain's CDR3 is CASSLLGQGSEQFF. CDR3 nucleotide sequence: TGTGCCAGCAGCTTACTAGGACAGGGGAGCGAGCAGTTCTTC.

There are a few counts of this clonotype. As DNA, the CDR3 is TGTGCCAGCAGCCAGGGACTAGCGGGGGTCCAAGAGACCCAGTACTTC. Protein sequence: CASSQGLAGVQETQYF. The rearrangement links TRBV7-9 to TRBJ2-5; 14 positions agree with TRBD2. Germline V gene sequence: CDR1 SEHNR, CDR2 FQNEAQ (reference sequence). The V and J ends lost 5 bases and 1 base, in that order; junction bases with no gene match: 3. The CDR3 contains 16 residues. Using reference TRBV7-9 and TRBJ2-5 for the parts outside the CDR3, the full variable domain is DTGVSQNPRHKITKRGQNVTFRCDPISEHNRLYWYRQTLGQGPEFLTYFQNEAQLEKSRLLSDRFSAERPKGSFSTLEIQRTEQGDSAMYLCASSQGLAGVQETQYFGPGTRLLVL.

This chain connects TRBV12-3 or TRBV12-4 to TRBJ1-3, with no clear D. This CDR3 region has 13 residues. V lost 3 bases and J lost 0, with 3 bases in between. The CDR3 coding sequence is TGTGCCAGCAGTTTCTCCTCTGGAAACACCATATATTTT. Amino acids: CASSFSSGNTIYF.

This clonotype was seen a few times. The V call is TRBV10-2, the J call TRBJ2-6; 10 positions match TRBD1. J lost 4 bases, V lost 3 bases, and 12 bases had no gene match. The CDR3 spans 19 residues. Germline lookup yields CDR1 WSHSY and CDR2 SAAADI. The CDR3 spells CASSDTGTGVSRGANVLTF. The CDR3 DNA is TGCGCCAGCAGTGATACCGGGACAGGGGTATCCCGCGGGGCCAACGTCCTGACTTTC.

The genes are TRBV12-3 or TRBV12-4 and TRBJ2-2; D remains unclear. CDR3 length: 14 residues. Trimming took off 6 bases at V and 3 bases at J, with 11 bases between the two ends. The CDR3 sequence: CASRPGPYTGELFF. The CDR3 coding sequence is TGTGCCAGCAGGCCAGGACCCTACACCGGGGAGCTGTTTTTT.

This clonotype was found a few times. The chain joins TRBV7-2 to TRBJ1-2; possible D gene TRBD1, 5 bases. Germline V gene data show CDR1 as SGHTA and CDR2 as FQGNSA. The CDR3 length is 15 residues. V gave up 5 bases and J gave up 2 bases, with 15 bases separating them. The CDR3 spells CASSRGGDGNYGYTF. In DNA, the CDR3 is TGTGCCAGCAGCCGCGGAGGGGACGGCAACTATGGCTACACCTTC.

The CDR3 reads CAISETANYGYTF. CDR3 coding DNA: TGTGCCATCAGTGAAACAGCTAACTATGGCTACACCTTC. The J gene is TRBJ1-2, the V gene TRBV10-3; D is ambiguous. The CDR3 spans 13 residues. V was trimmed by 3 bases and J by 0 bases, leaving 5 bases between them. Germline V gives CDR1 ENHRY, CDR2 SYGVKD.

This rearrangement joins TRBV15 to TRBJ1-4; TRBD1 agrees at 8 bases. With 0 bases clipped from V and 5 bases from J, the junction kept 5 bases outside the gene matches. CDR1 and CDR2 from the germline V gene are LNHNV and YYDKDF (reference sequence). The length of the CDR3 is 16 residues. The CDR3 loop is CATSRDGGTGNEKLFF. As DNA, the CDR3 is TGTGCCACCAGCAGAGATGGGGGGACAGGCAATGAAAAACTGTTTTTT.

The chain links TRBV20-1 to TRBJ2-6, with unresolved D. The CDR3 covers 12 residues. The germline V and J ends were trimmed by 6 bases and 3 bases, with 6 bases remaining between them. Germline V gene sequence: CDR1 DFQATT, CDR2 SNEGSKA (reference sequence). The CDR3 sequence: CSASYGANVLTF. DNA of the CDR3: TGCAGTGCCTCGTATGGGGCCAACGTCCTGACTTTC.

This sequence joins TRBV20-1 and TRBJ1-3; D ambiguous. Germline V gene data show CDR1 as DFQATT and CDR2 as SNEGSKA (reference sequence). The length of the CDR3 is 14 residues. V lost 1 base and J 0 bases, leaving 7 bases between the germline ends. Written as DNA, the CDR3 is TGCAGTGCTAGAGGTCCCCTCTCTGGAAACACCATATATTTT. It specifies CSARGPLSGNTIYF.

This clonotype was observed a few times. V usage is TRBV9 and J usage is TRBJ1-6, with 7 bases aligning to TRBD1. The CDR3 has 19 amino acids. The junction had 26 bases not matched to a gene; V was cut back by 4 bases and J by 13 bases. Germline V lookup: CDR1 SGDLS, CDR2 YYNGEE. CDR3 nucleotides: TGTGCCAGCAGCCCCTCCTGGAGAATAGACAGGGTTCTTTCAAACCCCCTCCACTTT. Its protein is CASSPSWRIDRVLSNPLHF.

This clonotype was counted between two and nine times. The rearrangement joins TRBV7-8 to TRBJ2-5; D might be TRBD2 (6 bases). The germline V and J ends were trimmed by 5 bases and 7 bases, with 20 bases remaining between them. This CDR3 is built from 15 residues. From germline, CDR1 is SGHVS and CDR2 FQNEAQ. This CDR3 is CASSGFSVGGVTQYF. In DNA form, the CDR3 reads TGTGCCAGCAGCGGTTTCTCGGTCGGGGGTGTGACCCAGTACTTC.

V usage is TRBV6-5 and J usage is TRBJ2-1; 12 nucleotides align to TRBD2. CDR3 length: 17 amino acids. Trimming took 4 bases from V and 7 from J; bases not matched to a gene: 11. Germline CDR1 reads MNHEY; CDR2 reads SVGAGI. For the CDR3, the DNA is TGTGCCAGCAGTTTATCGAAATCTAGCGGGGGGGCAAATGAGCAGTTCTTC. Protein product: CASSLSKSSGGANEQFF.

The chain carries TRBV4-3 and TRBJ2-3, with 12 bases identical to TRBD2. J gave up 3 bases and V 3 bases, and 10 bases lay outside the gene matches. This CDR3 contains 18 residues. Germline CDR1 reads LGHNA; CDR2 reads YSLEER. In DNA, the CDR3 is TGCGCCAGCAGCCAGCTTCCAACTAGCGGGGGGCGAACAGATACGCAGTATTTT. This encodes CASSQLPTSGGRTDTQYF.

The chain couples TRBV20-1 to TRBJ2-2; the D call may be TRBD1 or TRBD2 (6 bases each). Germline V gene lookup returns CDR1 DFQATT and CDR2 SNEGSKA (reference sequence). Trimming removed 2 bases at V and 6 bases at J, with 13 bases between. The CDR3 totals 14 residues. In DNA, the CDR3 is TGCAGTGCTAGAACCGGGGGCAGGGCCGGGGAGCTGTTTTTT. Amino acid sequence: CSARTGGRAGELFF.

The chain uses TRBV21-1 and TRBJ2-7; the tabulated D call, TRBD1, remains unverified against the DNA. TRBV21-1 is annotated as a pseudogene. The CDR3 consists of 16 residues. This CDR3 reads CASSGGHRGSSYEQYV. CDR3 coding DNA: TGTGCCAGCAGCGGGGGACACCGGGGAAGCTCCTACGAGCAGTACGTC.

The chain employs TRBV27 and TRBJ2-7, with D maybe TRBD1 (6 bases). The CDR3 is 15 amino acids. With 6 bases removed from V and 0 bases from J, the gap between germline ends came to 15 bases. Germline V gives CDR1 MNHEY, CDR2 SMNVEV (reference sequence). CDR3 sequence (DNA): TGTGCCAGCAGCTCAATACAGGGTACCTCCTACGAGCAGTACTTC. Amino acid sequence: CASSSIQGTSYEQYF.